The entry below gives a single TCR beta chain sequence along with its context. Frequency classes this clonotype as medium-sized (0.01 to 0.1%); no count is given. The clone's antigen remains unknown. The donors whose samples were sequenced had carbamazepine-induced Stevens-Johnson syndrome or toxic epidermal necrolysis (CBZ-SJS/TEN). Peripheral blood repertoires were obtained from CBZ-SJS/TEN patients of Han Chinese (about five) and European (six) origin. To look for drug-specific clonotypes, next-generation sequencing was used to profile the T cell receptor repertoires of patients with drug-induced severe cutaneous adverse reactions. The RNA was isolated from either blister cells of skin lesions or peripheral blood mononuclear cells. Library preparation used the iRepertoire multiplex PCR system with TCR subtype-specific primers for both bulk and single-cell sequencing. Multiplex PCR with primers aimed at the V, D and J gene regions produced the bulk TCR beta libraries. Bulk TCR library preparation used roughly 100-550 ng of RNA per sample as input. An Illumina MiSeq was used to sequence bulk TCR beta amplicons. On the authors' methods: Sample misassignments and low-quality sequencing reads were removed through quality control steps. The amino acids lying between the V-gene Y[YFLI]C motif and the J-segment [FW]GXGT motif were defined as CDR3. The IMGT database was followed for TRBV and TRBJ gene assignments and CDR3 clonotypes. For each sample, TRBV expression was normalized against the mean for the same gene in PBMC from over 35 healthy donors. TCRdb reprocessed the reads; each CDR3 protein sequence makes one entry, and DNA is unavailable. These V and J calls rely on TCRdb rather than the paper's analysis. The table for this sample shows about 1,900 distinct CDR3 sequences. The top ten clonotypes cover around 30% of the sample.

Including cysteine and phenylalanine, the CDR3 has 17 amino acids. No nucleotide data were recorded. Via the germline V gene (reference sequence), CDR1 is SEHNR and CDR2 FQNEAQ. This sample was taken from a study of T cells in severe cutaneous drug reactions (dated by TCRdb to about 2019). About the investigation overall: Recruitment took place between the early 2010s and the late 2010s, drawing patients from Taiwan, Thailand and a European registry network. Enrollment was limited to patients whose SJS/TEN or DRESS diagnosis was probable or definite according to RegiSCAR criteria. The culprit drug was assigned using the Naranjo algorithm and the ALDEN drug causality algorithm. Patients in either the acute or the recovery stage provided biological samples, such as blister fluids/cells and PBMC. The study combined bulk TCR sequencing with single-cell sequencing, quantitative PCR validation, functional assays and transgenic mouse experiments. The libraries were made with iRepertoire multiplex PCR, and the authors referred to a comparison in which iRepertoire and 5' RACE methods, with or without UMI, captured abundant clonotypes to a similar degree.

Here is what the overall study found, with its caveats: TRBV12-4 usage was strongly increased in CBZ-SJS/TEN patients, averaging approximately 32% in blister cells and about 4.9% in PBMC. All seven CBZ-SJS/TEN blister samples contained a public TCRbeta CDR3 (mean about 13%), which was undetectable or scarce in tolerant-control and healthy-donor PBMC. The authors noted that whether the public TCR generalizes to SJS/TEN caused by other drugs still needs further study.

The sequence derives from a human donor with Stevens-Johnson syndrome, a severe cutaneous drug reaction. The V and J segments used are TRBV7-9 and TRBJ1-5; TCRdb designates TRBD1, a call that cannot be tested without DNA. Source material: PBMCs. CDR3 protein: CASSSTGGSGVGQPQHF.